The 27 T cell receptor beta chains given below trace back to one sample, sequenced in a study of radiation and T cells in renal cell carcinoma. Sequencing was performed with immunoSEQ multiplex PCR; in TCRdb, only in-frame clones are kept and a portion is missing. In the table there are 15,000 to 20,000 clones, roughly 50% of which are singletons. Treatment given: 15 Gy SBRT to primary tumor, nephrectomy 4 weeks later. Sequencing was performed on tumor tissue, taken from a patient whose treatment included radiotherapy and nephrectomy. The receptors originated from a woman aged 55-69 years with renal cell carcinoma.

The chain uses TRBV28 and TRBJ2-7; D is perhaps TRBD2 (6 bases). The germline V and J ends were trimmed by 5 bases and 2 bases, with 16 bases remaining between them. Germline values: CDR1 MDHEN, CDR2 SYDVKM. This CDR3 spans 15 amino acids. CDR3 in DNA: TGTGCCAGCAGTACCCCCTTTCGGGGGACCTACGAGCAGTACTTC. This sequence encodes CASSTPFRGTYEQYF.

This sequence joins TRBV5-5 and TRBJ2-7; D is undetermined. Germline assignment: CDR1 SGHKS and CDR2 YYEKEE (reference sequence). V was shortened by 0 bases and J by 2 bases, with 12 bases between the two germline ends. The length of the CDR3 is 15 residues. CDR3 DNA: TGTGCCAGCAGCTTGGCCGTAGGGCCTCCCTACGAGCAGTACTTC. Its translation: CASSLAVGPPYEQYF.

The rearrangement joins TRBV6-1 to TRBJ2-5; 11 positions match TRBD1. This CDR3 spans 15 amino acids. Unmatched junction bases numbered 8, after V lost 4 bases and J lost 7 bases. Germline V gene lookup returns CDR1 MNHNS and CDR2 SASEGT. CDR3 DNA sequence: TGTGCCAGCAGTGGCCCGGGACAGGGGGTTGGGACCCAGTACTTC. Amino acid sequence: CASSGPGQGVGTQYF.

V and J are TRBV19 and TRBJ1-2, with 9 positions matching TRBD1. The ends lost 3 bases at V and 4 bases at J; junction bases unmatched: 3. Germline assignment: CDR1 LNHDA and CDR2 SQIVND (reference sequence). This CDR3 is built from 14 residues. The CDR3 DNA is TGTGCCAGTAGTATTGACAGGGGGGCCTATGGCTACACCTTC. It is translated as CASSIDRGAYGYTF.

This clone was recorded at least ten times. The chain employs TRBV5-5 and TRBJ2-7, with 7 bases aligning to TRBD1. Germline CDR1 SGHKS, CDR2 YYEKEE (reference sequence). Unmatched junction bases numbered 6, after V lost 0 bases and J lost 6 bases. CDR3 length: 14 residues. The CDR3 spells CASSLEYRGREQYF. The CDR3 region has the DNA TGTGCCAGCAGCTTGGAGTATAGGGGGCGCGAGCAGTACTTC.

This clone was observed a few times. The V and J genes are TRBV5-1 and TRBJ1-3, with 7 bases matching TRBD1. CDR3 length: 15 amino acids. Germline assignment: CDR1 SGHRS and CDR2 YFSETQ. V dropped 4 bases and J dropped 8; count of bases not matched to a gene: 12. The CDR3 here is CASSQGGRGLDTIYF. The CDR3 DNA follows: TGCGCCAGCAGCCAAGGTGGGAGGGGGCTGGACACCATATATTTT.

This chain links TRBV6-6 with TRBJ1-2, with D perhaps matching TRBD1 (5 bases). CDR3 length: 16 residues. V lost 5 bases to trimming and J lost 5 bases, with 21 bases between them. The V gene's germline CDR1 is MNHNY and CDR2 SVGAGI (reference sequence). CDR3 in amino acids: CASSTPGGGIVYGYTF. CDR3 DNA sequence: TGTGCCAGCAGTACCCCGGGTGGGGGAATAGTTTATGGCTACACCTTC.

The chain links TRBV10-3 to TRBJ2-7, with no clear D. V gave up 2 bases and J gave up 4 bases, with 9 bases separating them. Per the germline V gene, CDR1 is ENHRY and CDR2 is SYGVKD. The CDR3 runs to 13 residues. The DNA of the CDR3 is TGTGCCATCAGTGAGGGCCAGCCGTACGAGCAGTACTTC. Residues: CAISEGQPYEQYF.

This chain joins TRBV29-1 and TRBJ2-3, with a weak D call TRBD1 (5 bases). CDR1 is SQVTM and CDR2 is ANQGSEA in the germline V gene. The CDR3 runs to 13 residues. Trimming cost V 5 bases and J 4 bases, with 13 bases left between them. The CDR3 bases are TGCAGCGTTTCCCGAGACAGATCAGATACGCAGTATTTT. As protein: CSVSRDRSDTQYF.

This chain uses TRBV29-1 with TRBJ1-1; tentatively, D is TRBD1 (5 bases). V dropped 1 base and J dropped 8 bases, with 11 bases sitting between them. Germline CDR1 SQVTM, CDR2 ANQGSEA. There are 12 residues in the CDR3. The CDR3 region has the DNA TGCAGCGTTGAAGCTCAGGGCCTCGAAGCTTTCTTT. This encodes CSVEAQGLEAFF.

Worth noting for this clone: This sample also contains other DNA sequences that code for the same CDR3. The V gene is TRBV9, the J gene TRBJ2-5; D unclear. Trimming removed 0 bases at V and 5 bases at J, with 8 bases between. From germline, CDR1 is SGDLS and CDR2 YYNGEE. This CDR3 region has 13 residues. The chain's CDR3 is CASSVALRETQYF. The CDR3, as DNA: TGTGCCAGCAGCGTAGCCCTCCGGGAGACCCAGTACTTC.

This clone showed up just a few times. The chain links TRBV5-4 to TRBJ2-7, with 12 nucleotides matching TRBD2. This CDR3 has 14 residues. V was pared by 4 bases and J by 7 bases, with 6 bases of the junction left unmatched. Germline values: CDR1 SGHNT, CDR2 YYREEE (reference sequence). This CDR3 is CASSRLAGAEEQYF. The CDR3 DNA follows: TGTGCCAGCAGCCGACTAGCGGGAGCAGAAGAGCAGTACTTC. The complete variable domain, with remaining parts taken from reference TRBV5-4 and TRBJ2-7, reads ETGVTQSPTHLIKTRGQQVTLRCSSQSGHNTVSWYQQALGQGPQFIFQYYREEENGRGNFPPRFSGLQFPNYSSELNVNALELDDSALYLCASSRLAGAEEQYFGPGTRLTVT.

J is TRBJ1-5 and V is TRBV19; a possible D gene is TRBD1 (6 bases). Germline V gives CDR1 LNHDA, CDR2 SQIVND (reference sequence). The CDR3 runs 15 residues. V was clipped by 4 bases and J by 0 bases, with 10 bases between them. This chain's CDR3 is CASSTQGYSNQPQHF. Here the CDR3 DNA reads TGTGCCAGTAGTACCCAGGGGTATAGCAATCAGCCCCAGCATTTT. Looking up the rest from reference TRBV19 and TRBJ1-5 gives the full variable domain: DGGITQSPKYLFRKEGQNVTLSCEQNLNHDAMYWYRQDPGQGLRLIYYSQIVNDFQKGDIAEGYSVSREKKESFPLTVTSAQKNPTAFYLCASSTQGYSNQPQHFGDGTRLSIL.

This clone was counted between two and nine times. The V call is TRBV19, the J call TRBJ2-5; 8 bases align to TRBD1. V lost 3 bases, J lost 4 bases, and 7 bases stayed unmatched. The CDR3 runs 15 residues. CDR1 LNHDA and CDR2 SQIVND come from the germline V gene (reference sequence). CDR3 in amino acids: CASSMGTGRRETQYF. CDR3 coding DNA: TGTGCCAGTAGTATGGGGACAGGTCGTAGAGAGACCCAGTACTTC.

V and J are TRBV6-5 and TRBJ2-7; 9 bases fit TRBD1. Germline trimming cut 6 bases from V and 6 bases from J; bases unmatched to any gene: 12. The germline V gene has CDR1 MNHEY and CDR2 SVGAGI. CDR3 length: 15 residues. CDR3 sequence: CASSRPGTGITEQYF. The CDR3 DNA reads as TGTGCCAGCAGCCGCCCAGGGACAGGGATAACCGAGCAGTACTTC.

This clone was observed a few times. CDR3 DNA sequence: TGTGCCAGCAACCGGGCAGAGACCCAGTACTTC. Protein sequence: CASNRAETQYF. The J gene is TRBJ2-5, the V gene TRBV2; no reliable D call. Germline lookup yields CDR1 SNHLY and CDR2 FYNNEI. Between the trimmed V and J ends, which lost 7 bases and 4 bases, there was a span of 7 bases. The CDR3 spans 11 residues.

The V call is TRBV9, the J call TRBJ2-7, with D possibly matching TRBD1 (8 bases). This CDR3 region has 16 residues. V lost 3 bases and J lost 0, with 16 bases in between. CDR1 and CDR2 (germline): SGDLS, YYNGEE. The DNA for the CDR3 is TGTGCCAGCAGCGCCCGGGAGGACAGGGACTCCTACGAGCAGTACTTC. Protein product: CASSAREDRDSYEQYF. Drawing the rest from reference TRBV9 and TRBJ2-7, the complete variable domain is DSGVTQTPKHLITATGQRVTLRCSPRSGDLSVYWYQQSLDQGLQFLIQYYNGEERAKGNILERFSAQQFPDLHSELNLSSLELGDSALYFCASSAREDRDSYEQYFGPGTRLTVT.

This chain links TRBV7-2 with TRBJ2-2; D remains ambiguous. V lost 7 bases and J lost 5, with 14 bases in between. Germline V gene data show CDR1 as SGHTA and CDR2 as FQGNSA. The CDR3 totals 14 residues. The CDR3 sequence: CASNRQAETGELFF. CDR3 nucleotide sequence: TGTGCCAGCAACCGGCAGGCGGAGACCGGGGAGCTGTTTTTT. Combining the CDR3 with reference TRBV7-2 and TRBJ2-2 gives the whole variable domain GAGVSQSPSNKVTEKGKDVELRCDPISGHTALYWYRQSLGQGLEFLIYFQGNSAPDKSGLPSDRFSAERTGGSVSTLTIQRTQQEDSAVYLCASNRQAETGELFFGEGSRLTVL.

The J gene is TRBJ2-1, the V gene TRBV7-6; the D is unclear. The CDR3 extends over 16 amino acids. Germline CDR1 SGHVS, CDR2 FNYEAQ. The V end lost 1 base, the J end lost 5 bases, and 15 bases lay between the germline ends. CDR3 residues: CASSLEGLLWNNEQFF. For the CDR3, the DNA is TGTGCCAGCAGCTTAGAAGGCCTCCTTTGGAACAATGAGCAGTTCTTC.

Comment on this clone: In the same sample, other DNA sequences code for this CDR3. This chain links TRBV20-1 with TRBJ2-1; D is possibly TRBD2 (6 bases). The CDR3 contains 11 residues. V lost 3 bases, J lost 9 bases, and 9 bases lay in between. Germline loops: CDR1 DFQATT, CDR2 SNEGSKA (reference sequence). Here the CDR3 DNA reads TGCAGTGCTAGGGAGGGGATTGAGCAGTTCTTC. Residues: CSAREGIEQFF.

The rearrangement joins TRBV19 to TRBJ1-3; no clear D gene. V was shortened by 5 bases and J by 4 bases, with 15 bases between the two germline ends. The CDR3 runs to 15 residues. The germline CDR1 and CDR2 sequences are LNHDA and SQIVND (reference sequence). CDR3 nucleotides: TGTGCCAGTAGTGTCGCAGGAGTGGGAGGAAACACCATATATTTT. Residues: CASSVAGVGGNTIYF. Using reference TRBV19 and TRBJ1-3 for the parts outside the CDR3, the full variable domain is DGGITQSPKYLFRKEGQNVTLSCEQNLNHDAMYWYRQDPGQGLRLIYYSQIVNDFQKGDIAEGYSVSREKKESFPLTVTSAQKNPTAFYLCASSVAGVGGNTIYFGEGSWLTVV.

This clone has just a few counts. The rearrangement joins TRBV6-1 to TRBJ2-1; D is uncertain. Trimming left V 3 bases short and J 5 bases short, with 14 bases between. Germline V gene lookup returns CDR1 MNHNS and CDR2 SASEGT. The CDR3 extends over 15 amino acids. Written as DNA, the CDR3 is TGTGCCAGCAGTGAGTTCCGGAGAGGTAACAATGAGCAGTTCTTC. Translating it yields CASSEFRRGNNEQFF.

Comment on this clone: Germline is not matched at one junction end, which may reflect a read error. The chain combines TRBV5-4 with TRBJ1-3; TRBD1 matches 7 bases. CDR1 and CDR2 (germline): SGHNT, YYREEE (reference sequence). CDR3 size: 17 residues. The CDR3 coding sequence is TGTGCCAGCACCTTGGGGACAGCACTCAACTCTGGAAACACCATATATTTT. Translating gives CASTLGTALNSGNTIYF.

The CDR3 spells CASTWNPTSGGENTGELFF. The DNA of the CDR3 is TGTGCCAGCACTTGGAACCCGACTAGCGGGGGGGAGAACACCGGGGAGCTGTTTTTT. J is TRBJ2-2 and V is TRBV2, with TRBD2 matching 14 bases. Germline-derived CDR1 and CDR2 are SNHLY and FYNNEI. Unmatched junction bases numbered 11, after V lost 7 bases and J lost 1 base. This CDR3 contains 19 residues.

This chain uses TRBV28 with TRBJ1-2; 12 positions agree with TRBD1. The V and J ends lost 8 bases and 10 bases, in that order; junction bases with no gene match: 14. This CDR3 comprises 15 residues. CDR1 is MDHEN, CDR2 SYDVKM, per germline. DNA of the CDR3: TGTGCCAGCTCTTCGCCGGGACAGGGGGCGCAAGACTACACCTTC. Translation: CASSSPGQGAQDYTF.

V usage is TRBV5-6 and J usage is TRBJ2-5, with TRBD1 identical over 10 bases. This CDR3 has 15 amino acids. CDR1 is SGHDT, CDR2 YYEEEE, per germline. The V gene end was trimmed by 6 bases and the J gene end by 3 bases; junction bases not matched to a gene: 8. The CDR3 sequence is CASTTPGTGEETQYF. As DNA, the CDR3 is TGTGCCAGCACGACGCCCGGGACAGGGGAAGAGACCCAGTACTTC.

This clone came up once. The chain links TRBV5-4 to TRBJ2-7, with D tentatively TRBD1 (6 bases). The CDR3 has 17 residues. Trimming shortened V by 0 bases and J by 2 bases, and 18 bases separated the two germline ends. Germline values: CDR1 SGHNT, CDR2 YYREEE (reference sequence). CDR3 bases: TGTGCCAGCAGCTTGGAAGTCAGGACAGAATTTGCCTACGAGCAGTACTTC. This sequence encodes CASSLEVRTEFAYEQYF.